This T cell receptor beta chain stems from a study of Ad26.COV2.S vaccination and SARS-CoV-2 variants. V lost 4 bases, J lost 3 bases, and 9 bases stayed unmatched. CDR1 MNHNS and CDR2 SASEGT come from the germline V gene. The CDR3 covers 16 residues. The protocol was immunoSEQ multiplex PCR, while the TCRdb copy is restricted to in-frame clones and leaves out a portion. Here the sample spans 500,000 or so clones, roughly 89% being singletons. Indicated treatment: some 20 received Ad26.COV2.S at low or high dose, single or two shots; roughly 5 received placebo; per-sample allocation not given. Samples were taken on day 63 after the first vaccine or placebo injection.

The J gene is TRBJ2-1, the V gene TRBV6-1; 7 bases match TRBD1. Source: peripheral blood, taken in a trial of Ad26.COV2.S vaccine versus placebo. The TCR originated in a person aged 18 to 65 who received the Ad26.COV2.S COVID-19 vaccine or a placebo. The chain's CDR3 is CASSGDRGGDYNEQFF. In nucleotides, the CDR3 is TGTGCCAGCAGTGGGGACAGAGGGGGTGACTACAATGAGCAGTTCTTC.